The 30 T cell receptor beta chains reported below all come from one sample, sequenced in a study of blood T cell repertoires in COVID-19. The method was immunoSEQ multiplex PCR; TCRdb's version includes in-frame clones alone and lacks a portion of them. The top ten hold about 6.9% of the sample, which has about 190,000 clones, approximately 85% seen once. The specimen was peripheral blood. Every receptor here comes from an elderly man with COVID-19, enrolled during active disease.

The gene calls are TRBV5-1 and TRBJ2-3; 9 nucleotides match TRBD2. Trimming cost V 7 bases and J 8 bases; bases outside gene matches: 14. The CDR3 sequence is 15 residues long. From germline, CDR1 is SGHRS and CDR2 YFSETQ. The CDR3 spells CASRLGSGGGSTQYF. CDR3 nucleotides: TGCGCCAGCCGTCTAGGTAGCGGGGGCGGCAGTACGCAGTATTTT.

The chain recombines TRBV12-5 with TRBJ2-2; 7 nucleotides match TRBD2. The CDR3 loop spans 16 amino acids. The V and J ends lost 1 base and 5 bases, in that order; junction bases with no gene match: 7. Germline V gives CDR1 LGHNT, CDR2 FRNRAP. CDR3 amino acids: CASGLGGLVGTGELFF. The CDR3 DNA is TGTGCTAGTGGTTTGGGAGGACTAGTAGGTACCGGGGAGCTGTTTTTT.

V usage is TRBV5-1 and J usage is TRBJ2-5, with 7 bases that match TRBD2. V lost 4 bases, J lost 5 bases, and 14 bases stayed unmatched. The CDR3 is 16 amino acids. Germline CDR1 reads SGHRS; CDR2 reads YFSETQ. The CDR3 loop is CASSPQSGVGPETQYF. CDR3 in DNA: TGCGCCAGCAGCCCCCAAAGCGGGGTGGGCCCCGAGACCCAGTACTTC.

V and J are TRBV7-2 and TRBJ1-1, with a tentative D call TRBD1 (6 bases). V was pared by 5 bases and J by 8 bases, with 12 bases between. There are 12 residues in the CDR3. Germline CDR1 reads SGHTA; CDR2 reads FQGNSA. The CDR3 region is CASSRRTGEAFF. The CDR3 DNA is TGTGCCAGCAGCCGCCGAACAGGGGAAGCTTTCTTT.

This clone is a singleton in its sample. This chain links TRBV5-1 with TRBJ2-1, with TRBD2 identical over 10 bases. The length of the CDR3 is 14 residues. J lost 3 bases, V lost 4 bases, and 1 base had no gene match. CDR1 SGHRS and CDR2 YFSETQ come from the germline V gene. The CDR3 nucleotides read TGCGCCAGCAGCCGGACTAGCGGCTACAATGAGCAGTTCTTC. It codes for CASSRTSGYNEQFF.

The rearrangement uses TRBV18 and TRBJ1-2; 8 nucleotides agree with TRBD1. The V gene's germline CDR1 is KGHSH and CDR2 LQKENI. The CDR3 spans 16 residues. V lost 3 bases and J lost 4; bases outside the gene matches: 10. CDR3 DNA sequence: TGTGCCAGCTCACCCGCGGACAGGGAGCCTCTCTATGGCTACACCTTC. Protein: CASSPADREPLYGYTF.

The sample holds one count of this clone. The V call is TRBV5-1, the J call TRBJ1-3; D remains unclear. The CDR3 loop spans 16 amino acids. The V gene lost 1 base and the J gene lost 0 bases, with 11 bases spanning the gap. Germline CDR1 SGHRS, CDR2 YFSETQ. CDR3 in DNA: TGCGCCAGCAGCTTGCTCTCCGGAGGCTCTGGAAACACCATATATTTT. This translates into CASSLLSGGSGNTIYF.

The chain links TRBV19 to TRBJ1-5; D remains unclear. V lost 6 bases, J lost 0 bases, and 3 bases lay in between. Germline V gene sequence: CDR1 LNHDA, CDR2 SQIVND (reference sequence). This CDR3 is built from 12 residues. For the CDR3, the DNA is TGTGCCAGTAGCGTTAGCAATCAGCCCCAGCATTTT. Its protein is CASSVSNQPQHF.

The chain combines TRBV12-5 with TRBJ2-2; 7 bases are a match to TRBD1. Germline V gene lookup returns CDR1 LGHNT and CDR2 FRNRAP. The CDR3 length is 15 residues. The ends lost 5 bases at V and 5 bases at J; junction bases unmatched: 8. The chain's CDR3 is CASGQRQGRTGELFF. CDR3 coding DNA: TGTGCTAGTGGTCAACGACAGGGACGGACCGGGGAGCTGTTTTTT.

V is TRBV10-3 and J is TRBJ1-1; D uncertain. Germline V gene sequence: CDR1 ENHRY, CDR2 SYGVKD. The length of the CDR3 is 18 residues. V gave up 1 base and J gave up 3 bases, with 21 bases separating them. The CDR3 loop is CAISEYGSVGFRDTEAFF. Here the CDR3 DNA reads TGTGCCATCAGTGAGTACGGATCGGTAGGCTTCCGGGACACTGAAGCTTTCTTT.

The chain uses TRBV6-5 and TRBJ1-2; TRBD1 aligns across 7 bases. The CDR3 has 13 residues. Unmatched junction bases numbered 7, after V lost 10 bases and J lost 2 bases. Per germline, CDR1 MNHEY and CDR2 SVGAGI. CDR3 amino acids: CATLDRTNYGYTF. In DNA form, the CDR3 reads TGTGCCACCCTGGACAGGACCAACTATGGCTACACCTTC.

The CDR3 spells CASSLLGQPSFNEKLFF. CDR3 DNA sequence: TGTGCCAGCAGTTTATTGGGACAGCCCTCTTTTAATGAAAAACTGTTTTTT. The chain couples TRBV28 to TRBJ1-4, with 7 bases fitting TRBD1. The germline V gene encodes CDR1 MDHEN and CDR2 SYDVKM. The CDR3 is made up of 17 amino acids. The junction had 9 bases not matched to a gene; V was cut back by 1 base and J by 4 bases.

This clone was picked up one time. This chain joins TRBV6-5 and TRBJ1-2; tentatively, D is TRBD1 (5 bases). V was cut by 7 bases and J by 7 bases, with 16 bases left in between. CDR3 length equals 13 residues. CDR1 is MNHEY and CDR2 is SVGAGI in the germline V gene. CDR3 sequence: CASTPAGGGGYTF. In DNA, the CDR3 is TGTGCCAGCACCCCCGCGGGGGGTGGTGGCTACACCTTC.

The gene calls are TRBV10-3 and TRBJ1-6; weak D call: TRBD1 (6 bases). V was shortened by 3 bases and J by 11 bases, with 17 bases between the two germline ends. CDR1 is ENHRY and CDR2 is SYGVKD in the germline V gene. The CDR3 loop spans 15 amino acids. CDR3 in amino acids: CAISDSGTIRPPLHF. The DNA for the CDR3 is TGTGCCATCAGTGACTCCGGGACAATAAGGCCACCCCTCCACTTT.

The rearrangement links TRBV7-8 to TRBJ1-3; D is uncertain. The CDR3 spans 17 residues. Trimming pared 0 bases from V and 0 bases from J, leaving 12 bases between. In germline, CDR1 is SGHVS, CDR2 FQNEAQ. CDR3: CASSLAMVGSSGNTIYF. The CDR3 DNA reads TGTGCCAGCAGCTTAGCAATGGTCGGGAGCTCTGGAAACACCATATATTTT.

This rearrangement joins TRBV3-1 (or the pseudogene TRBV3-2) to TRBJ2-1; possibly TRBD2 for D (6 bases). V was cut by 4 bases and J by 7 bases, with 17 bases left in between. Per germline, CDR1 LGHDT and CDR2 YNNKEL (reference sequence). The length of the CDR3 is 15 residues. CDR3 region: CASSPGTSSGNEQFF. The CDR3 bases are TGTGCCAGCAGCCCAGGAACTAGCTCGGGAAATGAGCAGTTCTTC.

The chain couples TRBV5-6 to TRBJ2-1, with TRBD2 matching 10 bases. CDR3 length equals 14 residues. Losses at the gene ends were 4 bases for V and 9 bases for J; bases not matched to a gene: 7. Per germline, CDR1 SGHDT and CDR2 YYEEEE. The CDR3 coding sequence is TGTGCCAGCAGCCCAGCGGGGGGGTGGGCTGAGCAGTTCTTC. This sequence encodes CASSPAGGWAEQFF.

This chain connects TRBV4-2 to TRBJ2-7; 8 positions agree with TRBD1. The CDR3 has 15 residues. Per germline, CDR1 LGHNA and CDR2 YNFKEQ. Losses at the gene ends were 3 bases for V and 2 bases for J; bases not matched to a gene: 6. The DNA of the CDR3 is TGTGCCAGCAGCCAGAGGACAGGGACGACCTACGAGCAGTACTTC. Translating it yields CASSQRTGTTYEQYF.

The DNA for the CDR3 is TGTGCCATCGGGACAATCGCGAACACCGGGGAGCTGTTTTTT. Protein: CAIGTIANTGELFF. The chain is built from TRBV10-3 and TRBJ2-2; D may be TRBD1 (6 bases). The length of the CDR3 is 14 residues. In germline, CDR1 is ENHRY, CDR2 SYGVKD. V lost 8 bases and J lost 0, with 10 bases in between.

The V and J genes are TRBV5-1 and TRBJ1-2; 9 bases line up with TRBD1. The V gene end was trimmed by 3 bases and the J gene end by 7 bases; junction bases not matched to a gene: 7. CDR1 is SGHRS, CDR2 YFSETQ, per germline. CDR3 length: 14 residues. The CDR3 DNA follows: TGCGCCAGCAGCTGGGGACAGGGAGAGATTGGCTACACCTTC. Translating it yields CASSWGQGEIGYTF.

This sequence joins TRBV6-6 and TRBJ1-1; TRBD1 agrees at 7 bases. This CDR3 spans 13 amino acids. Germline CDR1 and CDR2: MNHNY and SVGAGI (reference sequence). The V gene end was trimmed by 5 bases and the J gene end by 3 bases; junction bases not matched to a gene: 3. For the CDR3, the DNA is TGTGCCAGCAGTCCCCAGGGGGACACTGAAGCTTTCTTT. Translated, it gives CASSPQGDTEAFF.

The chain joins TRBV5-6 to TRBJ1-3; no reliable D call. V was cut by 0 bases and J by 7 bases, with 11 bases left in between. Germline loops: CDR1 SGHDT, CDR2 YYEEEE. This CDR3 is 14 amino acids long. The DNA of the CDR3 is TGTGCCAGCAGCTTGGAGAGGGTTGGGAACACCATATATTTT. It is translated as CASSLERVGNTIYF.

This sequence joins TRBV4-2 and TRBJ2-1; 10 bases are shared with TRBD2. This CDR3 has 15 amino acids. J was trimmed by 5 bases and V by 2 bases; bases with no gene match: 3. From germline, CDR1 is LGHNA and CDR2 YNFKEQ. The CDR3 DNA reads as TGTGCCAGCAGCCAACCGGGACTAGCGAACAATGAGCAGTTCTTC. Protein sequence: CASSQPGLANNEQFF.

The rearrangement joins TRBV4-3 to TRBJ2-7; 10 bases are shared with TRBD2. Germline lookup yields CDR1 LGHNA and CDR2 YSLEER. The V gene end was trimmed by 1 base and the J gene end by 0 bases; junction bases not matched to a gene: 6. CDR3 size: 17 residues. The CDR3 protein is CASSQALSGGASYEQYF. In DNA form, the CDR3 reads TGCGCCAGCAGCCAAGCTCTCAGCGGGGGGGCCTCCTACGAGCAGTACTTC.

The CDR3 DNA reads TGTGCCATCAGTGAGGCGGGGACTGAAAAACTGTTTTTT. Its protein product is CAISEAGTEKLFF. V is TRBV10-3 and J is TRBJ1-4; TRBD1 might be the D (5 bases). CDR3 length equals 13 residues. Deletions cut 2 bases from V and 7 bases from J, with 8 bases between. CDR1 and CDR2 (germline): ENHRY, SYGVKD.

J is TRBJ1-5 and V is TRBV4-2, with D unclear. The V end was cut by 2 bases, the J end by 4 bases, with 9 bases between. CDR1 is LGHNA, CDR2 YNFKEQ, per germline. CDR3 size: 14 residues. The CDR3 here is CASSQYTENQPQHF. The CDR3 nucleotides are TGTGCCAGCAGCCAATATACAGAAAATCAGCCCCAGCATTTT.

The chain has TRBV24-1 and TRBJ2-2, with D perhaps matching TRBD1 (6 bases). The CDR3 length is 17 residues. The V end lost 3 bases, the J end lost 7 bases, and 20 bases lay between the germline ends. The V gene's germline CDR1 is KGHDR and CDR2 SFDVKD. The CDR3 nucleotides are TGTGCCACCAGTGATCAACGGGACATCAGGCGTTTCGGGGAGCTGTTTTTT. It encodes CATSDQRDIRRFGELFF.

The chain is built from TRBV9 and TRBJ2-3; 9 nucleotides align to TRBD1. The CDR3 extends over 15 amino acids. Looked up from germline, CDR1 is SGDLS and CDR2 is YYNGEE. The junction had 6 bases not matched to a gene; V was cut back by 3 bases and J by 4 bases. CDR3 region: CASSDGQGLADTQYF. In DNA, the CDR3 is TGTGCCAGCAGCGACGGACAGGGGCTTGCAGATACGCAGTATTTT. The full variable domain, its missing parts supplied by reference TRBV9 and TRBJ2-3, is DSGVTQTPKHLITATGQRVTLRCSPRSGDLSVYWYQQSLDQGLQFLIQYYNGEERAKGNILERFSAQQFPDLHSELNLSSLELGDSALYFCASSDGQGLADTQYFGPGTRLTVL.

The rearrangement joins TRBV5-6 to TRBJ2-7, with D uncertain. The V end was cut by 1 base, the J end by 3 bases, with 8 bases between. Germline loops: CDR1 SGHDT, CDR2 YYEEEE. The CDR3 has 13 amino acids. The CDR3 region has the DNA TGTGCCAGCAGCTTGAGGAGCAGCTACGAGCAGTACTTC. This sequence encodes CASSLRSSYEQYF.

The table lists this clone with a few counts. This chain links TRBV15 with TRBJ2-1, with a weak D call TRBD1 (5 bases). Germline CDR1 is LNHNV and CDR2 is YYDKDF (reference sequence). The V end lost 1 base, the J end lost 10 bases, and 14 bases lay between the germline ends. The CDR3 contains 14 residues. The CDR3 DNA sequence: TGTGCCACCAGCAGAGCAGGGCACGCGAGCGAGCAGTTCTTC. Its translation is CATSRAGHASEQFF.